These T cell receptor beta chains were read from a single sample in a study of T cell changes during pregnancy in multiple sclerosis. The protocol was immunoSEQ multiplex PCR, while the TCRdb copy is restricted to in-frame clones and leaves out a portion. The repertoire holds more than 35,000 clones, with 90% as singletons. The input for sequencing was CD4+ T cells from peripheral blood mononuclear cells, taken in the second trimester of pregnancy. These receptors were collected from a female donor with multiple sclerosis, enrolled in a pregnancy study. Both conserved end residues are part of each CDR3. D genes are given only for firm matches. Only part of the rows carry a size: once, few, many, or a class if the clone is expanded.

clone size | J gene | V gene | D gene | CDR3 DNA | CDR3 protein
NA | TRBJ1-2 | TRBV6-5 | NA | TGTGCCAGCAGTCCCCAGGGGTACTATGGCTACACCTTC | CASSPQGYYGYTF
NA | TRBJ2-7 | TRBV5-1 | NA | TGCGCCAGCAGCTTGGATCTGACAATGGGCGAGCAGTACTTC | CASSLDLTMGEQYF
NA | TRBJ2-1 | TRBV4-1 | TRBD2 | TGCGCCAGCAGCCCGATAGCGGGAGGGCCCCTCGAGGGTGAGCAGTTCTTC | CASSPIAGGPLEGEQFF
NA | TRBJ1-1 | TRBV7-3 | NA | TGTGCCAGCAGCCGCACAATGAACACTGAAGCTTTCTTT | CASSRTMNTEAFF
once | TRBJ2-1 | TRBV9 | TRBD2 | TGTGCCAGCAGCGTAGCTACTAGCGGGATTGGTGAGCAGTTCTTC | CASSVATSGIGEQFF
NA | TRBJ2-3 | TRBV6-6 | NA | TGTGCCAGCAAGGATAGCGGTTATACGCAGTATTTT | CASKDSGYTQYF
few | TRBJ2-7 | TRBV5-1 | TRBD2 | TGCGCCAGCAGCCCACCCCGGACTAGCGGGCCTAGCTCCTACGAGCAGTACTTC | CASSPPRTSGPSSYEQYF
NA | TRBJ2-1 | TRBV5-4 | NA | TGTGCCAGCAGCTTGCACCCATCGGACTATCAGTTCTTC | CASSLHPSDYQFF
NA | TRBJ2-7 | TRBV28 | TRBD1 | TGTGCCAGCAGTAACACAGGGACAGCCTCCTACGAGCAGTACTTC | CASSNTGTASYEQYF
NA | TRBJ1-5 | TRBV19 | NA | TGTGCCAGTAGTACTCGACAGGCCGCGGGGCCCCAGCATTTT | CASSTRQAAGPQHF
few | TRBJ1-2 | TRBV14 | NA | TGTGCCAGCAGCCAAGATCTAGGTTACATCAACTATGGCTACACCTTC | CASSQDLGYINYGYTF
NA | TRBJ2-7 | TRBV7-8 | NA | TGTGCCAGCAGCTCCTGGGCACGCGAGCAGTACTTC | CASSSWAREQYF
NA | TRBJ2-5 | TRBV5-6 | TRBD2 | TGTGCCAGCAGCTTTGATGCGGGAGGAGGGGGAAAGACCCAGTACTTC | CASSFDAGGGGKTQYF
NA | TRBJ2-3 | TRBV28 | NA | TGTGCCAGCAGTCTCCCTGGGTCGGAGACGCAGTATTTT | CASSLPGSETQYF
NA | TRBJ2-2 | TRBV7-3 | TRBD1 | TGTGCCAGCAGCTCACAGGGGGCCGGGGAGCTGTTTTTT | CASSSQGAGELFF
NA | TRBJ2-3 | TRBV4-3 | TRBD2 | TGCGCCAGCAGCCAAGATCGGCTAGCGGGAGGGCCAGTAGATACGCAGTATTTT | CASSQDRLAGGPVDTQYF
NA | TRBJ2-1 | TRBV7-9 | TRBD1 | TGTGCCAGCAGCGTACGACAGGGGTTTGGTATGAATGAGCAGTTCTTC | CASSVRQGFGMNEQFF
NA | TRBJ2-5 | TRBV10-3 | NA | TGTGCCATCAGTGAGTCCGGGGGGCGCTTCGTGGAGACCCAGTACTTC | CAISESGGRFVETQYF
once | TRBJ2-3 | TRBV4-3 | NA | TGCGCCAGCAGCCAAGATAGTCAGGCGGGAACGACCCTCCTTTTTAGCACAGATACGCAGTATTTT | CASSQDSQAGTTLLFSTDTQYF
NA | TRBJ2-2 | TRBV6-6 | TRBD2 | TGTGCCAGCAGTTACGGGGTGGGAGGGCCCACCGGGGAGCTGTTTTTT | CASSYGVGGPTGELFF
NA | TRBJ1-1 | TRBV18 | TRBD1 | TGTGCCAGCTCACCTCAACAGGGGGCCACTGAAGCTTTCTTT | CASSPQQGATEAFF
once | TRBJ1-6 | TRBV6-4 | NA | TGTGCCAGCAGTAGAACAGGGAACTCACCCCTCCACTTT | CASSRTGNSPLHF
NA | TRBJ2-3 | TRBV6-6 | TRBD2 | TGTGCCAGCAGTTGGCTAGCGGAGCCCACTGGAGATACGCAGTATTTT | CASSWLAEPTGDTQYF
once | TRBJ2-2 | TRBV7-3 | TRBD2 | TGTGCCAGCAGCTTAAGGTTGGGAGGGCTAGCGGTGAACACCGGGGAGCTGTTTTTT | CASSLRLGGLAVNTGELFF
NA | TRBJ2-3 | TRBV6-6 | TRBD2 | TGTGCCAGCAGTTATAGCGGGGGGGGGTCAGATACGCAGTATTTT | CASSYSGGGSDTQYF
once | TRBJ1-4 | TRBV4-2 | NA | TGTGCCAGCAGCCAAGGGGCCTCTTCACAGGGTGATGAAAAACTGTTTTTT | CASSQGASSQGDEKLFF
NA | TRBJ2-2 | TRBV2 | TRBD1 | TGTGCCAGCAGCTCGAGGGGGCAGGGGGACACCGGGGAGCTGTTTTTT | CASSSRGQGDTGELFF
NA | TRBJ2-1 | TRBV5-1 | TRBD1 | TGCGCCAGCGCAGCAGGGGGCTCCTACAATGAGCAGTTCTTC | CASAAGGSYNEQFF
NA | TRBJ2-1 | TRBV28 | NA | TGTGCCAGCACCCCAGGGATAGTTAACCATGAGCAGTTCTTC | CASTPGIVNHEQFF
once | TRBJ2-3 | TRBV30 | TRBD2 | TGTGCCTGGAGTGATAGCGGGAGTTTTTATACGCAGTATTTT | CAWSDSGSFYTQYF
NA | TRBJ2-4 | TRBV4-3 | TRBD2 | TGCGCCAGCAGCCAAGGGGTAGCGGGAGGGGCCAAAAACATTCAGTACTTC | CASSQGVAGGAKNIQYF
NA | TRBJ2-7 | TRBV6-5 | TRBD1 | TGTGCCAGCAGTTACGACAGGGCAGCCTACGAGCAGTACTTC | CASSYDRAAYEQYF
NA | TRBJ2-7 | TRBV6-6 | NA | TGTGCCAGCAGTTACTCGCTGGGGCAGTACGAGCAGTACTTC | CASSYSLGQYEQYF
NA | TRBJ1-1 | TRBV7-2 | NA | TGTGCCAGCAGCCCGGGGGAGCTGGGCACTGAAGCTTTCTTT | CASSPGELGTEAFF
once | TRBJ2-7 | TRBV19 | TRBD2 | TGTGCCAGTAGGAGCTCAGCGGGACTCGGCTACGAGCAGTACTTC | CASRSSAGLGYEQYF
NA | TRBJ2-3 | TRBV5-1 | NA | TGCGCCAGCAGCTTAACCCCCCTAGGCGGAACCGGGAATCCAGATACGCAGTATTTT | CASSLTPLGGTGNPDTQYF
NA | TRBJ1-4 | TRBV19 | TRBD1 | TGTGCCAGTAGTATCTGGGGACAGGGCGCAACTAATGAAAAACTGTTTTTT | CASSIWGQGATNEKLFF
NA | TRBJ2-1 | TRBV6-4 | TRBD2 | TGTGCCAGCAGCGTACTAGCGGGCAGGAACAATGAGCAGTTCTTC | CASSVLAGRNNEQFF
NA | TRBJ2-3 | TRBV28 | NA | TGTGCCAGCAGTGCAGGGGTTAGAAGCACAGATACGCAGTATTTT | CASSAGVRSTDTQYF
NA | TRBJ2-7 | TRBV4-3 | TRBD1 | TGCGCCAGCAGCCAAGACCTAAGTCAGGACAGGGTCTCCTACGAGCAGTACTTC | CASSQDLSQDRVSYEQYF
NA | TRBJ2-7 | TRBV7-2 | TRBD2 | TGTGCCAGCAGCTCTTTCCCTAGCGGGGACCCCTACGAGCAGTACTTC | CASSSFPSGDPYEQYF
NA | TRBJ2-7 | TRBV7-9 | TRBD1 | TGTGCCAGCGCGACAGGGTGGGAGCAGTACTTC | CASATGWEQYF
once | TRBJ1-5 | TRBV30 | NA | TGTGCCTGGACCACCCGGTCGGGTTCAAATCAGCCCCAGCATTTT | CAWTTRSGSNQPQHF
NA | TRBJ1-1 | TRBV28 | TRBD1 | TGTGCCAGCAGTCCATCCACAGGGGTAAACACTGAAGCTTTCTTT | CASSPSTGVNTEAFF
NA | TRBJ2-7 | TRBV27 | TRBD1 | TGTGCCAGCAGTTCCCGCGGACAGGGGGCCTACGAGCAGTACTTC | CASSSRGQGAYEQYF
NA | TRBJ1-1 | TRBV15 | NA | TGTGCCACCAGCAGAGATCGAGAGGAAGCTTTCTTT | CATSRDREEAFF
few | TRBJ1-1 | TRBV15 | NA | TGTGCCACCAGCAGGGGGTCGGGGGGAAACACTGAAGCTTTCTTT | CATSRGSGGNTEAFF
once | TRBJ1-3 | TRBV27 | NA | TGTGCCAGCAGTTTTGGCACAGGACCGGGAAACACCATATATTTT | CASSFGTGPGNTIYF
NA | TRBJ2-7 | TRBV7-2 | NA | TGTGCCAGCAGCTTAGAACCCGGTCGGTCCTACGAGCAGTACTTC | CASSLEPGRSYEQYF
once | TRBJ1-5 | TRBV7-8 | TRBD1 | TGTGCCAGCAGCTTACGGGACAGGGACGTAGCGAGCAATCAGCCCCAGCATTTT | CASSLRDRDVASNQPQHF
NA | TRBJ2-7 | TRBV2 | NA | TGTGCCAGCACCCCGGACTCGACCTACGAGCAGTACTTC | CASTPDSTYEQYF
NA | TRBJ1-5 | TRBV28 | NA | TGTGCCAGCAGAAATCAGGGGCTAGCTTATAGCAATCAGCCCCAGCATTTT | CASRNQGLAYSNQPQHF